The source of this TCR beta chain is a study of blood T cell repertoires in COVID-19. Study context: Samples came from the United States, Italy and Spain, spanning acute and convalescent COVID-19. In each case, the material was cDNA or gDNA derived from T cells, B-cell-depleted T cells, or PBMCs.

Authors' analysis steps: Estimation of nucleated cell counts relied on the amplification of reference gene primers. Profiled with immunoSEQ multiplex PCR; TCRdb holds only in-frame clones, not every one. The DNA gave D and trimming, while V, J and clone size come from that table. The sample carries under 200,000 clones, approximately 90% recorded once. Trimming cost V 8 bases and J 0 bases, with 14 bases left between them. This CDR3 spans 15 amino acids. Germline values: CDR1 KGHSH, CDR2 LQKENI. Sequencing was done on a sample of peripheral blood. The chain joins TRBV18 to TRBJ1-3; D ambiguous. This TCR was sampled from a man between 60 and 75 years old with active or convalescent COVID-19. The CDR3 loop reads CASGSGVNSGNTIYF. In DNA, the CDR3 is TGTGCCAGCGGGAGTGGGGTAAACTCTGGAAACACCATATATTTT.